These 11 T cell receptor beta chains were sequenced from one sample in a study of cytomegalovirus exposure and HLA in healthy donors. Primers: 60 Vbeta forward and 13 Jbeta reverse. Data came from immunoSEQ multiplex PCR; TCRdb stores just in-frame clones and leaves some out. The sample totals some 39,000 clones. The specimen was PBMCs. These receptor sequences come from a woman in her thirties in good health and CMV-seropositive.

The chain combines TRBV9 with TRBJ2-2; TRBD1 aligns across 12 bases. The CDR3 length is 17 residues. Germline-derived CDR1 and CDR2 are SGDLS and YYNGEE. Trimming took 3 bases from V and 5 from J; bases not matched to a gene: 8. The CDR3 DNA follows: TGTGCCAGCAGCGCGGGGACAGGGGGCCCGGGGACCGGGGAGCTGTTTTTT. Its protein product is CASSAGTGGPGTGELFF. Looking up the rest from reference TRBV9 and TRBJ2-2 gives the full variable domain: DSGVTQTPKHLITATGQRVTLRCSPRSGDLSVYWYQQSLDQGLQFLIQYYNGEERAKGNILERFSAQQFPDLHSELNLSSLELGDSALYFCASSAGTGGPGTGELFFGEGSRLTVL.

The chain employs TRBV5-1 and TRBJ1-6; no reliable D call. Germline CDR1 and CDR2: SGHRS and YFSETQ. V lost 4 bases to trimming and J lost 0 bases, with 5 bases between them. CDR3 size: 14 residues. CDR3: CASSRDSYNSPLHF. DNA of the CDR3: TGCGCCAGCAGCCGAGACTCCTATAATTCACCCCTCCACTTT.

This chain connects TRBV9 to TRBJ1-2; perhaps TRBD1 as D (6 bases). Trimming pared 1 base from V and 6 bases from J, leaving 16 bases between. Germline CDR1 SGDLS, CDR2 YYNGEE. This CDR3 has 15 amino acids. CDR3 nucleotide sequence: TGTGCCAGCAGCGTACCCATGGGGGGGGCGGATGGCTACACCTTC. Its translation: CASSVPMGGADGYTF. Looking up the rest from reference TRBV9 and TRBJ1-2 gives the full variable domain: DSGVTQTPKHLITATGQRVTLRCSPRSGDLSVYWYQQSLDQGLQFLIQYYNGEERAKGNILERFSAQQFPDLHSELNLSSLELGDSALYFCASSVPMGGADGYTFGSGTRLTVV.

The V gene is TRBV6-6, the J gene TRBJ1-2, with 8 positions matching TRBD1. Looked up from germline, CDR1 is MNHNY and CDR2 is SVGAGI (reference sequence). The V gene end was trimmed by 5 bases and the J gene end by 12 bases; junction bases not matched to a gene: 17. The CDR3 is made up of 15 amino acids. CDR3 sequence (DNA): TGTGCCAGCAGTACTCAAACAGGGGGAATCTATGAGGACACCTTC. It specifies CASSTQTGGIYEDTF.

This sequence joins TRBV5-1 and TRBJ1-1; weak D call: TRBD1 (5 bases). CDR1 is SGHRS, CDR2 YFSETQ, per germline. The V gene lost 6 bases and the J gene lost 1 base, with 13 bases spanning the gap. CDR3 length: 14 residues. CDR3 coding DNA: TGCGCCAGCACCATAGGGGAGGAGAACACTGAAGCTTTCTTT. As protein: CASTIGEENTEAFF.

The genes are TRBV11-2 and TRBJ1-2; 7 bases fit TRBD1. Germline assignment: CDR1 SGHAT and CDR2 FQNNGV. Losses at the gene ends were 4 bases for V and 0 bases for J; bases not matched to a gene: 5. The CDR3 extends over 15 amino acids. CDR3 coding DNA: TGTGCCAGCAGCTGGGGACAGCGACCTAACTATGGCTACACCTTC. Protein: CASSWGQRPNYGYTF.

V gene TRBV5-1 combines with J gene TRBJ2-5, with a tentative D call TRBD2 (7 bases). The CDR3 covers 14 residues. V was cut by 0 bases and J by 5 bases, with 11 bases left in between. Germline V gives CDR1 SGHRS, CDR2 YFSETQ. The CDR3 region is CASSLVGGAETQYF. The CDR3 coding sequence is TGCGCCAGCAGCTTGGTGGGGGGGGCGGAGACCCAGTACTTC.

The rearrangement joins TRBV4-1 to TRBJ1-5, with D perhaps TRBD1 (6 bases). Germline V gene data show CDR1 as MGHRA and CDR2 as YSYEKL. The V and J ends lost 2 bases and 8 bases respectively, with 19 bases between them. The CDR3 is 16 amino acids. The CDR3 spells CASSQHRDPDREPQHF. As DNA, the CDR3 is TGCGCCAGCAGCCAACACAGGGATCCGGATAGGGAGCCCCAGCATTTT.

The chain employs TRBV5-4 and TRBJ1-4; D gene ambiguous. This CDR3 contains 14 residues. Deletions cut 1 base from V and 0 bases from J, with 4 bases between. Per the germline V gene, CDR1 is SGHNT and CDR2 is YYREEE (reference sequence). The CDR3 loop is CASSLSATNEKLFF. CDR3 bases: TGTGCCAGCAGCTTGTCAGCAACTAATGAAAAACTGTTTTTT.

The rearrangement joins TRBV10-3 to TRBJ2-3; a weak D match, TRBD2 (5 bases). V gave up 0 bases and J gave up 7 bases, with 8 bases separating them. CDR1 is ENHRY and CDR2 is SYGVKD in the germline V gene. The CDR3 length is 13 residues. The CDR3 DNA sequence: TGTGCCATCAGTGAGTCCCACGGGAATACGCAGTATTTT. Protein sequence: CAISESHGNTQYF.

This chain uses TRBV11-3 with TRBJ2-7, with D hard to call. Germline loops: CDR1 SGHNT, CDR2 YENEEA. The CDR3 has 15 amino acids. The V end lost 1 base, the J end lost 3 bases, and 13 bases lay between the germline ends. The CDR3 bases are TGTGCCAGCAGCTTAGCCCGGGTCCTCTACTACGAGCAGTACTTC. It translates to CASSLARVLYYEQYF.